Listed here are 3 T cell receptor beta chains from one sample, sequenced in a study of vaccination and CD4 T cells after COVID-19. The treatment was: roughly 10-day PBMC culture with coronavirus spike peptide pools or control peptides (ViraFEST assay). The Oncomine TCR Beta short-read assay sequenced DNA from cultured CD4+ T cells. TCRdb itself ran the PCR reads through MiXCR, one entry per CDR3 protein. Among under 20,000 distinct CDR3 sequences listed, more than 20% were seen once. These receptors are not linked to any known antigen. The sample comprised cultured CD4+ T cells from blood. The source of these receptors is a human donor with COVID-19.

This clonotype was seen a handful of times. The V gene is TRBV12-3 or TRBV12-4, the J gene TRBJ1-1; D gene uncertain. This CDR3 comprises 13 residues. The V gene lost 7 bases and the J gene lost 2 bases, with 11 bases spanning the gap. This CDR3 reads CASTPKHNTEAFF. CDR3 nucleotides: TGTGCCAGCACGCCTAAACACAACACTGAAGCTTTCTTT.

This clonotype came up a few times. This chain joins TRBV18 and TRBJ1-6; D gene uncertain. Germline CDR1 KGHSH, CDR2 LQKENI. The CDR3 spans 15 residues. Between the trimmed V and J ends, which lost 2 bases and 6 bases, there was a span of 11 bases. The CDR3 DNA is TGTGCCAGCTCACCAGAACAGCCAACTAATTCACCCCTCCACTTT. As protein: CASSPEQPTNSPLHF.

In nucleotides, the CDR3 is TGTGCCTGGAATCTCGCGTGGGGGCAGGATGAAAAACTGTTTTTT. Protein product: CAWNLAWGQDEKLFF. The chain has TRBV30 and TRBJ1-4; D may be TRBD1 (6 bases). This CDR3 has 15 amino acids. Trimming removed 4 bases from V and 6 bases from J, with 18 bases in between. Germline V CDR1 and CDR2: GTSNPN, SVGIG (reference sequence).